These 7 T cell receptor beta chains share one sample of origin, sequenced in a study of blood T cell repertoires in COVID-19. Some clones are missing from TCRdb's copy, which holds only in-frame ones; the method was immunoSEQ multiplex PCR. Of around 30,000 clones listed, around 87% are singletons. Source material: peripheral blood. The receptor source for this set is a man aged 55 to 70 with acute or convalescent COVID-19.

The J gene is TRBJ1-3, the V gene TRBV7-8; 8 bases fit TRBD1. Per germline, CDR1 SGHVS and CDR2 FQNEAQ. The CDR3 sequence is 17 residues long. The V gene end was trimmed by 4 bases and the J gene end by 0 bases; junction bases not matched to a gene: 8. The CDR3, as DNA: TGTGCCAGCAGCTGGTCCGGGACAGGAAGCTCTGGAAACACCATATATTTT. The encoded protein is CASSWSGTGSSGNTIYF.

The genes are TRBV7-9 and TRBJ1-1; D not resolved. The germline CDR1 and CDR2 sequences are SEHNR and FQNEAQ (reference sequence). This CDR3 comprises 16 residues. V was pared by 2 bases and J by 5 bases, with 18 bases between. DNA of the CDR3: TGTGCCAGCAGCTTACTGGGGAACCTGGGGAGGACTGAAGCTTTCTTT. Its translation is CASSLLGNLGRTEAFF.

CDR3 sequence reads: CAWSEEGTEAFF. Here the CDR3 DNA reads TGTGCCTGGAGTGAGGAGGGCACTGAAGCTTTCTTT. V is TRBV30 and J is TRBJ1-1; D is unresolved. The CDR3 is 12 residues long. The V end was cut by 1 base, the J end by 4 bases, with 7 bases between. The germline V gene has CDR1 GTSNPN and CDR2 SVGIG (reference sequence).

The chain has TRBV5-1 and TRBJ2-6, with D maybe TRBD1 (7 bases). V dropped 0 bases and J dropped 4 bases, with 11 bases sitting between them. The CDR3 consists of 16 residues. CDR1 is SGHRS and CDR2 is YFSETQ in the germline V gene. This CDR3 reads CASSLAGGHGANVLTF. The DNA of the CDR3 is TGCGCCAGCAGCTTGGCAGGGGGGCACGGGGCCAACGTCCTGACTTTC.

The CDR3 loop reads CAISDQGNQPQHF. CDR3 nucleotide sequence: TGTGCCATCAGTGATCAGGGCAATCAGCCCCAGCATTTT. This sequence joins TRBV10-3 and TRBJ1-5; D unclear. The length of the CDR3 is 13 residues. The ends were cut back, 3 bases at V and 2 bases at J, with 5 bases in the middle. Germline CDR1 is ENHRY and CDR2 is SYGVKD.

V usage is TRBV7-2 and J usage is TRBJ1-3; D is perhaps TRBD1 (5 bases). The CDR3 loop spans 16 amino acids. Trimming left V 0 bases short and J 3 bases short, with 12 bases between. The V gene's germline CDR1 is SGHTA and CDR2 FQGNSA. CDR3 DNA sequence: TGTGCCAGCAGCTTAGCGGCAGGGTTCGGTGGAAACACCATATATTTT. Translated, it gives CASSLAAGFGGNTIYF.

V is TRBV6-5 and J is TRBJ1-2; 10 bases line up with TRBD1. The CDR3 sequence is 15 residues long. The V gene's germline CDR1 is MNHEY and CDR2 SVGAGI. V gave up 7 bases and J gave up 8 bases; unmatched junction bases: 13. CDR3 residues: CASTVDGTGAGGYTF. In DNA form, the CDR3 reads TGTGCCAGCACCGTCGATGGGACAGGGGCGGGCGGCTACACCTTC.